This entry lists 13 T cell receptor beta chains sequenced from one sample in a study of T cells after yellow fever vaccination. TCRdb analysed the 5' RACE reads with MiXCR anew, one entry per CDR3 protein. The sample lists over 130,000 distinct CDR3 sequences; approximately 7.7% were seen once. This sample comprised CD4+ T cells sorted from PBMCs, obtained 5 days after the yellow fever booster vaccination. The receptors here all came from a man aged 25-45 years who received the YFV17D yellow fever vaccine.

This clonotype was detected ten times or more. The chain joins TRBV27 to TRBJ2-6; D unresolved. V was cut by 3 bases and J by 0 bases, with 6 bases left in between. Germline CDR1 MNHEY, CDR2 SMNVEV (reference sequence). This CDR3 comprises 15 residues. The CDR3 DNA sequence: TGTGCCAGCAGTTTGGTACGCTCTGGGGCCAACGTCCTGACTTTC. Translated: CASSLVRSGANVLTF.

This clonotype was detected many times. The chain is built from TRBV18 and TRBJ1-4; TRBD1 matches at 8 bases. This CDR3 contains 15 residues. Germline V gives CDR1 KGHSH, CDR2 LQKENI. V was clipped by 3 bases and J by 0 bases; unmatched bases: 0. CDR3 DNA sequence: TGTGCCAGCTCACCGGGACAGGCAACTAATGAAAAACTGTTTTTT. It yields the protein CASSPGQATNEKLFF. The whole variable domain, filled in from reference TRBV18 and TRBJ1-4, reads NAGVMQNPRHLVRRRGQEARLRCSPMKGHSHVYWYRQLPEEGLKFMVYLQKENIIDESGMPKERFSAEFPKEGPSILRIQQVVRGDSAAYFCASSPGQATNEKLFFGSGTQLSVL.

This clonotype was recorded at least ten times. The gene calls are TRBV3-1 and TRBJ2-7, with 13 bases identical to TRBD2. With V trimmed by 6 bases and J by 4 bases, 6 bases remained unmatched. This CDR3 contains 15 residues. Per germline, CDR1 LGHDT and CDR2 YNNKEL (reference sequence). CDR3 nucleotide sequence: TGTGCCAGCAGACGAGGACTAGCGGGAGTTTACGAGCAGTACTTC. Residues: CASRRGLAGVYEQYF.

This clonotype has only a few counts. The chain recombines TRBV5-1 with TRBJ1-2; D not resolved. Trimming took 0 bases from V and 2 from J, leaving 8 bases between them. Looked up from germline, CDR1 is SGHRS and CDR2 is YFSETQ. The CDR3 has 14 amino acids. The CDR3 loop is CASSLEAVNYGYTF. For the CDR3, the DNA is TGCGCCAGCAGCTTGGAGGCGGTCAACTATGGCTACACCTTC.

In this sample, this clonotype turned up many times. The rearrangement uses TRBV7-2 and TRBJ2-7; tentative D call: TRBD2 (6 bases). Trimming stripped 1 base from V and 3 bases from J, with 10 bases between. The CDR3 sequence is 14 residues long. Per the germline V gene, CDR1 is SGHTA and CDR2 is FQGNSA. The CDR3 reads CASSLGGTFYEQYF. The CDR3 nucleotides read TGTGCCAGCAGCTTAGGCGGGACGTTCTACGAGCAGTACTTC.

This clonotype appeared many times. CDR3 DNA sequence: TGTGCCAGCAGCCAAGACTATCACAATGAGCAGTTCTTC. Its protein product is CASSQDYHNEQFF. The rearrangement links TRBV3-1 to TRBJ2-1, with unresolved D. The V end lost 0 bases, the J end lost 5 bases, and 5 bases lay between the germline ends. Germline CDR1 reads LGHDT; CDR2 reads YNNKEL (reference sequence). There are 13 residues in the CDR3.

This clonotype was seen at least ten times. The rearrangement links TRBV20-1 to TRBJ1-1; 8 positions match TRBD1. This CDR3 region has 12 residues. Germline V gene sequence: CDR1 DFQATT, CDR2 SNEGSKA (reference sequence). CDR3 DNA sequence: TGCAGCGGGACAGGAGTGGGAGTTGAAGCTTTCTTT. Translated: CSGTGVGVEAFF.

This clonotype was seen many times. The rearrangement uses TRBV5-5 and TRBJ2-3; D is uncertain. Trimming took off 2 bases at V and 3 bases at J, with 19 bases between the two ends. The CDR3 length is 17 residues. Germline-derived CDR1 and CDR2 are SGHKS and YYEKEE (reference sequence). The CDR3 is CASSFAPVDPLTDTQYF. The CDR3 DNA sequence: TGTGCCAGCAGCTTCGCTCCCGTGGATCCCCTAACAGATACGCAGTATTTT.

This clonotype was counted many times. The J gene is TRBJ2-4, the V gene TRBV7-2; 9 bases agree with TRBD2. This CDR3 has 16 amino acids. CDR1 is SGHTA and CDR2 is FQGNSA in the germline V gene. J gave up 1 base and V 5 bases, and 6 bases lay outside the gene matches. CDR3 in DNA: TGTGCCAGCAGCCGAGCGGGAGGAGGGGCCAAAAACATTCAGTACTTC. It specifies CASSRAGGGAKNIQYF.

This clonotype has a handful of counts. This rearrangement joins TRBV20-1 to TRBJ2-6, with unresolved D. Trimming stripped 5 bases from V and 0 bases from J, with 5 bases between. Germline-derived CDR1 and CDR2 are DFQATT and SNEGSKA (reference sequence). The CDR3 loop spans 13 amino acids. The CDR3 nucleotides are TGCAGTGCTCAAAACTCTGGGGCCAACGTCCTGACTTTC. Encoded protein: CSAQNSGANVLTF.

This clonotype was counted at least ten times. The CDR3 bases are TGTGCCAGCAGCTCCACTGCGGGGACCCAGTACTTC. Protein: CASSSTAGTQYF. The V and J genes are TRBV7-6 and TRBJ2-5, with D perhaps matching TRBD2 (5 bases). The germline V gene has CDR1 SGHVS and CDR2 FNYEAQ. V was shortened by 4 bases and J by 7 bases, with 10 bases between the two germline ends. This CDR3 is built from 12 residues.

This clonotype was observed at least ten times. The CDR3 DNA is TGCAGTGCTAGAGAAGGGGTACCGAACACTGAAGCTTTCTTT. Protein: CSAREGVPNTEAFF. This chain links TRBV20-1 with TRBJ1-1; D possibly corresponds to TRBD1 (5 bases). Trimming took 0 bases from V and 1 from J, leaving 9 bases between them. The CDR3 is made up of 14 amino acids. The germline V gene encodes CDR1 DFQATT and CDR2 SNEGSKA (reference sequence).

In this sample, this clonotype turned up many times. V is TRBV12-3 or TRBV12-4 and J is TRBJ2-7; 7 bases are a match to TRBD1. Trimming cost V 4 bases and J 3 bases; bases outside gene matches: 3. The CDR3 is 13 residues long. The CDR3 bases are TGTGCCAGCAGTTACGACAGGGACTACGAGCAGTACTTC. This encodes CASSYDRDYEQYF.